These 21 T cell receptor beta chains came from one sample sequenced in a study of cytotoxic CD8 clonotypes in ibrutinib-treated CLL. Sequencing was performed with immunoSEQ multiplex PCR; in TCRdb, only in-frame clones are kept and a portion is missing. The data contain fewer than 400,000 clones, 67% of them singletons. The source material was PBMCs, sampled after 36 months of ibrutinib treatment. The receptors were gathered from a human donor with chronic lymphocytic leukemia.

The chain has TRBV20-1 and TRBJ2-3; D not certain. CDR1 and CDR2 from the germline V gene are DFQATT and SNEGSKA (reference sequence). The CDR3 runs to 11 residues. CDR3 in amino acids: CSALHTDTQYF. The CDR3 DNA reads TGCAGCGCCCTTCACACAGATACGCAGTATTTT.

The chain links TRBV27 to TRBJ1-2; D call uncertain. With 5 bases removed from V and 2 bases from J, the gap between germline ends came to 6 bases. The CDR3 consists of 12 residues. Germline V CDR1 and CDR2: MNHEY, SMNVEV (reference sequence). For the CDR3, the DNA is TGTGCCAGCAGTAACTCAAACTATGGCTACACCTTC. This encodes CASSNSNYGYTF.

The CDR3 protein is CRDRGPAGELFF. The CDR3 nucleotides are TGCAGGGACAGGGGGCCTGCCGGGGAGCTGTTTTTT. The chain recombines TRBV29-1 with TRBJ2-2, with 11 nucleotides matching TRBD1. The CDR3 loop spans 12 amino acids. From germline, CDR1 is SQVTM and CDR2 ANQGSEA.

This clone was counted a few times. The gene calls are TRBV7-2 and TRBJ2-7; tentative D call: TRBD1 (5 bases). V was clipped by 5 bases and J by 0 bases, with 20 bases between them. There are 17 residues in the CDR3. Germline CDR1 reads SGHTA; CDR2 reads FQGNSA. CDR3 amino acids: CASSPNPDSLLSYEQYF. The CDR3 nucleotides read TGTGCCAGCAGCCCGAACCCCGACAGTCTCCTCTCCTACGAGCAGTACTTC.

This chain connects TRBV7-7 to TRBJ2-5; 7 bases are shared with TRBD2. This CDR3 is built from 13 residues. The ends lost 5 bases at V and 2 bases at J; junction bases unmatched: 2. CDR1 and CDR2 from the germline V gene are SSHAT and FNYEAQ (reference sequence). CDR3 nucleotides: TGTGCCAGCAGCAGGACTAGTCAAGAGACCCAGTACTTC. Translating gives CASSRTSQETQYF.

The V gene is TRBV18, the J gene TRBJ2-1; 11 bases agree with TRBD2. This CDR3 comprises 15 residues. V trimming: 1 base; J trimming: 10 bases; junction bases outside the gene matches: 6. CDR1 and CDR2 from the germline V gene are KGHSH and LQKENI. The CDR3 DNA sequence: TGTGCCAGCTCACCACGACTAGCGGGGCATAAGGAGCAGTTCTTC. Translating gives CASSPRLAGHKEQFF.

CDR3 loop: CASSVAGPGDTQYF. CDR3 DNA: TGTGCCAGCAGCGTAGCGGGGCCCGGGGATACGCAGTATTTT. The rearrangement uses TRBV9 and TRBJ2-3; the D call may be TRBD1 or TRBD2 (5 bases each). Germline V gives CDR1 SGDLS, CDR2 YYNGEE. The CDR3 has 14 residues. Trimming shortened V by 0 bases and J by 6 bases, and 11 bases separated the two germline ends.

The rearrangement links TRBV18 to TRBJ1-1, with D unresolved. CDR1 KGHSH and CDR2 LQKENI come from the germline V gene. The CDR3 is 14 amino acids. Trimming took 5 bases from V and 4 from J, leaving 14 bases between them. In DNA form, the CDR3 reads TGTGCCAGCTCATCCGGTAGTGTATCCACTGAAGCTTTCTTT. Translated, it gives CASSSGSVSTEAFF.

This clone showed up just a few times. The chain recombines TRBV13 with TRBJ2-1, with D tentatively TRBD1 (6 bases). Germline CDR1 PRHDT, CDR2 FYEKMQ (reference sequence). Trimming pared 5 bases from V and 10 bases from J, leaving 18 bases between. The CDR3 has 14 residues. CDR3 DNA sequence: TGTGCCAGCAGCCAAACTACAGGGAATAGGGAGCAGTTCTTC. Its protein product is CASSQTTGNREQFF.

This clone was observed a few times. The chain couples TRBV30 to TRBJ2-1; 7 bases align to TRBD2. CDR1 and CDR2 from the germline V gene are GTSNPN and SVGIG (reference sequence). This CDR3 is built from 12 residues. The trim removed 8 bases at V and 5 bases at J, leaving 6 bases unmatched. This CDR3 reads CAPREEDNEQFF. CDR3 bases: TGTGCCCCACGGGAGGAAGACAATGAGCAGTTCTTC.

This clone came up once. This chain links TRBV28 with TRBJ2-3; 7 positions match TRBD1. V lost 2 bases to trimming and J lost 5 bases; unmatched junction nucleotides: 4. Germline V lookup: CDR1 MDHEN, CDR2 SYDVKM. This CDR3 has 14 residues. CDR3 amino acids: CASSLEGARDTQYF. The CDR3 DNA follows: TGTGCCAGCAGTTTAGAGGGGGCCCGAGATACGCAGTATTTT.

Only a few counts were recorded for this clone. This chain uses TRBV19 with TRBJ1-6; the D is unclear. Trimming cost V 5 bases and J 1 base, with 9 bases left between them. The CDR3 is made up of 15 amino acids. Germline V gene sequence: CDR1 LNHDA, CDR2 SQIVND (reference sequence). CDR3 protein: CASSPTGSYNSPLHF. CDR3 DNA sequence: TGTGCCAGTAGTCCGACGGGGTCCTATAATTCACCCCTCCACTTT.

V is TRBV27 and J is TRBJ2-7, with 8 bases aligning to TRBD1. The CDR3 contains 16 residues. In germline, CDR1 is MNHEY, CDR2 SMNVEV (reference sequence). V shed 3 bases and J 6 bases; nucleotides not matched to a gene: 13. The CDR3 sequence: CASSLVLGTGDLEQYF. The CDR3 nucleotides read TGTGCCAGCAGTTTGGTTCTTGGGACAGGCGACCTCGAGCAGTACTTC.

This chain connects TRBV5-4 to TRBJ2-3; the match to TRBD1 covers 7 bases. The J segment lost 0 bases and the V segment lost 1 base, leaving 11 bases of the junction unmatched. Germline CDR1 and CDR2: SGHNT and YYREEE (reference sequence). The CDR3 spans 18 residues. The CDR3 nucleotides are TGTGCCAGCAGCTTGAGCCTAGGGACAGCGAGGAGCACAGATACGCAGTATTTT. The encoded protein is CASSLSLGTARSTDTQYF.

In its sample, this clone was seen a few times. The chain is built from TRBV7-6 and TRBJ1-1, with D possibly being TRBD1 (5 bases). V gave up 5 bases and J gave up 3 bases, with 10 bases separating them. The CDR3 is 13 amino acids. Germline V CDR1 and CDR2: SGHVS, FNYEAQ. In nucleotides, the CDR3 is TGTGCCAGCAGCCGCAGGGTCGACACTGAAGCTTTCTTT. Translation gives CASSRRVDTEAFF. The variable domain in full, with the rest retrieved from reference TRBV7-6 and TRBJ1-1, is GAGVSQSPRYKVTKRGQDVALRCDPISGHVSLYWYRQALGQGPEFLTYFNYEAQQDKSGLPNDRFSAERPEGSISTLTIQRTEQRDSAMYRCASSRRVDTEAFFGQGTRLTVV.

The chain employs TRBV7-2 and TRBJ2-1, with 10 bases fitting TRBD2. The CDR3 covers 14 residues. J gave up 7 bases and V 7 bases, and 7 bases lay outside the gene matches. CDR1 and CDR2 from the germline V gene are SGHTA and FQGNSA. This CDR3 is CASTPGLAWNEQFF. The CDR3 DNA reads TGTGCCAGCACCCCGGGACTAGCGTGGAATGAGCAGTTCTTC.

The gene calls are TRBV5-1 and TRBJ2-3; the D is unclear. Trimming removed 0 bases from V and 4 bases from J, with 9 bases in between. The CDR3 spans 14 residues. The V gene's germline CDR1 is SGHRS and CDR2 YFSETQ. CDR3 region: CASSLEARADTQYF. For the CDR3, the DNA is TGCGCCAGCAGCTTGGAGGCTAGGGCAGATACGCAGTATTTT.

V is TRBV9 and J is TRBJ2-2, with 9 positions matching TRBD2. This CDR3 is 15 amino acids long. Germline loops: CDR1 SGDLS, CDR2 YYNGEE. J lost 5 bases, V lost 5 bases, and 7 bases had no gene match. The CDR3 loop reads CASRVSGSGTGELFF. CDR3 nucleotide sequence: TGTGCCAGCAGGGTTAGCGGGAGTGGGACCGGGGAGCTGTTTTTT.

The chain couples TRBV19 to TRBJ2-5; 11 bases match TRBD2. The germline gives CDR1 LNHDA, CDR2 SQIVND (reference sequence). This CDR3 contains 15 residues. The junction had 8 bases not matched to a gene; V was cut back by 5 bases and J by 6 bases. Here the CDR3 DNA reads TGTGCCAGTAGTGAAGGTAGCGGGGGGGCGAAGACCCAGTACTTC. Translating gives CASSEGSGGAKTQYF.

V is TRBV19 and J is TRBJ1-2, with TRBD1 matching 8 bases. The CDR3 covers 12 residues. Germline trimming cut 4 bases from V and 10 bases from J; bases unmatched to any gene: 5. Germline lookup yields CDR1 LNHDA and CDR2 SQIVND (reference sequence). The CDR3 DNA is TGTGCCAGTAGTACGGACAGGGAGATCTACACCTTC. This encodes CASSTDREIYTF.

The chain carries TRBV7-9 and TRBJ2-7; TRBD1 matches at 7 bases. CDR1 is SEHNR and CDR2 is FQNEAQ in the germline V gene (reference sequence). The CDR3 is 13 residues long. The ends lost 3 bases at V and 3 bases at J; junction bases unmatched: 2. The CDR3 bases are TGTGCCAGCAGCTTGCCAGGGGGCTACGAGCAGTACTTC. It is translated as CASSLPGGYEQYF.